This entry features one TCR beta chain sequence. Antigen: not known. This sample is drawn from a study of cytomegalovirus exposure and HLA in healthy donors. Across the study: Tens of millions of unique TCRs, all from HLA-typed donors, were included in an early release of the data.

Study outcomes and limitations: In a later analysis, common viral pathogens appeared linked to several of the most significant clusters. Later genetic work tied a missense DCLRE1C variant to beta-chain V and J trimming.

The germline V and J ends were trimmed by 3 bases and 3 bases, with 12 bases remaining between them. The germline V gene encodes CDR1 SGHRS and CDR2 YFSETQ. The CDR3 runs to 14 residues. Primers for the PCR totalled 60 Vbeta and 13 Jbeta. Sequencing was performed with immunoSEQ multiplex PCR; in TCRdb, only in-frame clones are kept and a portion is missing. This table holds 90,000 to 150,000 clones, 80% to 90% found once. This TCR came from a man aged 35 to 55 in good health and CMV-seronegative. The chain carries TRBV5-1 and TRBJ1-1, with D possibly matching TRBD1 (6 bases). Sequenced input: PBMCs. CDR3 in amino acids: CASSSNRADTEAFF. The CDR3 nucleotides read TGCGCCAGCAGCTCCAACAGGGCCGACACTGAAGCTTTCTTT.